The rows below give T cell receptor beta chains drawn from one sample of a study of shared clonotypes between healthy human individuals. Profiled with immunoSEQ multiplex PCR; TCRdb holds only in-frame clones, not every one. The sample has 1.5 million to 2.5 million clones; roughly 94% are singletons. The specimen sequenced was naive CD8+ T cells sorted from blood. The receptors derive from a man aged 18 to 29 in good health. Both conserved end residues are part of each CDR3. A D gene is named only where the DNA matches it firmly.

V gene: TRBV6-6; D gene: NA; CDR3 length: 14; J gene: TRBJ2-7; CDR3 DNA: TGTGCCAGCAGTTACGGGGGGAACCTCTACGAGCAGTACTTC; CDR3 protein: CASSYGGNLYEQYF
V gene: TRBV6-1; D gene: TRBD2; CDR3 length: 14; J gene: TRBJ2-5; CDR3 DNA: TGTGCCAGCAGTGAATTAGGACTAGAAGAGACCCAGTACTTC; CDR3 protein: CASSELGLEETQYF
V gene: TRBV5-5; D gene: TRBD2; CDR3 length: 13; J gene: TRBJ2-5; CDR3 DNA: TGTGCCACCGGGGGACTAGCGGGAGAGACCCAGTACTTC; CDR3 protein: CATGGLAGETQYF
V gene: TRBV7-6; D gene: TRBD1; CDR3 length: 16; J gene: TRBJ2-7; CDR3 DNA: TGTGCCAGCAGCCCCATGACGACAGGGGGCACCTACGAGCAGTACTTC; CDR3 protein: CASSPMTTGGTYEQYF
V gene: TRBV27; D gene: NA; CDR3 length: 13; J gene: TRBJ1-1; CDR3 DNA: TGTGCCAGCAGTTCCATGGGACACCATAGTACTTTCTTT; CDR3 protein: CASSSMGHHSTFF
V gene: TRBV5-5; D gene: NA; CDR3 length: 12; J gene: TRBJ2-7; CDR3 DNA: TGTGCCAGCAGCTTGACAGGCGGGGAGCAGTACTTC; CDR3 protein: CASSLTGGEQYF
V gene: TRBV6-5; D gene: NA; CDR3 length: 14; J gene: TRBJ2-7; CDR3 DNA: TGTGCCAGCAGTTACTCTGGGTTATCCTACGAGCAGTACTTC; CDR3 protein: CASSYSGLSYEQYF
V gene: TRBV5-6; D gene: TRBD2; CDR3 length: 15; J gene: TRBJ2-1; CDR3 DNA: TGTGCCAGCAGCTCGATATTAGCGGGAGGAGGGAGGCAGTTCTTC; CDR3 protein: CASSSILAGGGRQFF
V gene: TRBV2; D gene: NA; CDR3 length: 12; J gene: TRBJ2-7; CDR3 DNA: TGTGCCAGTACCGGGGCTGCCTACGAGCAGTACTTC; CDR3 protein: CASTGAAYEQYF
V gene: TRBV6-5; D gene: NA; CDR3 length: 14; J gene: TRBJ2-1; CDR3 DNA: TGTGCCAGCAGTTACTCGGGGTTGGATAGGGGGCAGTTCTTC; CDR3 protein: CASSYSGLDRGQFF
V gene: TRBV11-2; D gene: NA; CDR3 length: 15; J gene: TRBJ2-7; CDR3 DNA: TGTGCCAGCAACCCAGAACAGGGAGAAACCTACGAGCAGTACTTC; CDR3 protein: CASNPEQGETYEQYF